This T cell receptor beta chain emerged from a study of regulatory T cells in long-lasting Graves disease. There are a few counts of this clonotype. Its cognate antigen is unknown. Specified time point: persistent/refractory GD, antithyroid drugs over 5 years with positive TRAb. Making the TCR library involved RNA that had been extracted from PBMCs. Per the germline V gene, CDR1 is LGHDT and CDR2 is YNNKEL (reference sequence). The CDR3 covers 17 residues. V lost 3 bases, J lost 8 bases, and 12 bases stayed unmatched. Libraries of TCR beta came from iRepertoire HTBI primers plus Arm-PCR of CDR3 regions. TCRdb re-analysed the multiplex PCR reads in MiXCR, keeping a single row per CDR3 protein. The sample has approximately 440,000 distinct CDR3 sequences, 23% seen once. Points from the study as a whole: The researchers studied only peripheral blood, not thyroid tissue. Persistent-disease Graves' patients showed less TCR diversity than new cases. Repertoires from persistent disease leaned toward TRBV28, TRBJ1-2 and TRBJ2-5.

The J gene is TRBJ1-4, the V gene TRBV3-1, with 10 nucleotides matching TRBD1. The source is a female donor with Graves disease. The sequencing here drew on peripheral blood mononuclear cells (PBMCs), taken when the disease was refractory, from a patient treated with antithyroid drugs. The CDR3 bases are TGTGCCAGCAGCCATAACTATGGGGACAGGGGCGACGAAAAACTGTTTTTT. As protein: CASSHNYGDRGDEKLFF.